This TCR beta chain was obtained from a study of T cell responses to AZD1222 COVID-19 vaccine. The assay was immunoSEQ multiplex PCR, and TCRdb's table has in-frame clones only and misses some. Of about 150,000 clones in the sample, about 90% were seen once. The CDR3 has 14 amino acids. Looked up from germline, CDR1 is MDHEN and CDR2 is SYDVKM. J gave up 4 bases and V 6 bases, and 6 bases lay outside the gene matches. The clonotype originates from an adult who received the AZD1222 COVID-19 vaccine. The specimen comprised peripheral blood, sampled 28 days after the second AZD1222 dose. The chain is built from TRBV28 and TRBJ1-2; 9 bases match TRBD1. The chain's CDR3 is CASRSTGGSYGYTF. CDR3 nucleotide sequence: TGTGCCAGCAGAAGTACAGGGGGCTCCTATGGCTACACCTTC.